The next 2 T cell receptor beta chains were all read from a single sample in a study of cytomegalovirus exposure and HLA in healthy donors. A multiplex PCR was run with 60 Vbeta primers and 13 Jbeta primers. The repertoire was sequenced with immunoSEQ multiplex PCR; TCRdb's copy has only in-frame clones and lacks some. The sample consists of about 110,000 clones, 60% to 80% of them appearing once. The specimen was PBMCs. These receptors were collected from a man younger than 35 in good health and CMV-seropositive.

The rearrangement uses TRBV18 and TRBJ1-2; 8 nucleotides line up with TRBD1. V shed 3 bases and J 0 bases; nucleotides not matched to a gene: 9. Germline loops: CDR1 KGHSH, CDR2 LQKENI. CDR3 length: 17 residues. CDR3 in amino acids: CASSPGTGGLANYGYTF. In nucleotides, the CDR3 is TGTGCCAGCTCACCGGGGACAGGAGGACTAGCTAACTATGGCTACACCTTC. Complete variable domain (other parts from reference TRBV18 and TRBJ1-2): NAGVMQNPRHLVRRRGQEARLRCSPMKGHSHVYWYRQLPEEGLKFMVYLQKENIIDESGMPKERFSAEFPKEGPSILRIQQVVRGDSAAYFCASSPGTGGLANYGYTFGSGTRLTVV.

This clone turned up a few times. The gene calls are TRBV13 and TRBJ2-1, with 14 nucleotides matching TRBD2. The CDR3 sequence is 16 residues long. Germline CDR1 PRHDT, CDR2 FYEKMQ (reference sequence). J was trimmed by 5 bases and V by 4 bases; bases with no gene match: 4. CDR3 in DNA: TGTGCCAGCAGCTGGCGGACTAGCGGGAGGAACAATGAGCAGTTCTTC. Protein: CASSWRTSGRNNEQFF. The full variable domain, its missing parts supplied by reference TRBV13 and TRBJ2-1, is AAGVIQSPRHLIKEKRETATLKCYPIPRHDTVYWYQQGPGQDPQFLISFYEKMQSDKGSIPDRFSAQQFSDYHSELNMSSLELGDSALYFCASSWRTSGRNNEQFFGPGTRLTVL.